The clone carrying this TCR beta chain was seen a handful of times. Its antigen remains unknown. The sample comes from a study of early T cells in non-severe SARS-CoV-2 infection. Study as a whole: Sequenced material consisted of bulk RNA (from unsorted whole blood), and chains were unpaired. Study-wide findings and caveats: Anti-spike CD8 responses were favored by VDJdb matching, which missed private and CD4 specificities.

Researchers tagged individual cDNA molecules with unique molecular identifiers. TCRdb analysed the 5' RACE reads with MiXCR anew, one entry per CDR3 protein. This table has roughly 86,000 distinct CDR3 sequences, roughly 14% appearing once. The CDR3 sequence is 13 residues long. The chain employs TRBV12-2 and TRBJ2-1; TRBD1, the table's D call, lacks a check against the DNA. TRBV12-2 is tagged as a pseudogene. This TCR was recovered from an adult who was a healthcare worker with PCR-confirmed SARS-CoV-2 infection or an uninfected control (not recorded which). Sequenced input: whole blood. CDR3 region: CASRYDRANEQFF. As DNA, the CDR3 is TGTGCAAGTCGCTATGACAGGGCCAATGAGCAGTTCTTC.